These 25 T cell receptor beta chains came from one sample sequenced in a study of cytotoxic CD8 clonotypes in ibrutinib-treated CLL. Sequencing was performed with immunoSEQ multiplex PCR; in TCRdb, only in-frame clones are kept and a portion is missing. The top ten clones hold around 30% of a sample with roughly 54,000 clones, roughly 63% of them seen once. The sample here was PBMCs, taken after 24 months of ibrutinib treatment. These receptors originate from a human donor with chronic lymphocytic leukemia.

CDR3 nucleotides: TGTGCCAGCAGCTTAATCCGGCAGACGAACAATGAGCAGTTCTTC. It is translated as CASSLIRQTNNEQFF. The genes are TRBV13 and TRBJ2-1; D ambiguous. The germline V gene encodes CDR1 PRHDT and CDR2 FYEKMQ (reference sequence). The CDR3 length is 15 residues. Trimming removed 2 bases at V and 5 bases at J, with 13 bases between.

The gene calls are TRBV6-1 and TRBJ1-1; 9 positions match TRBD1. V was pared by 3 bases and J by 2 bases, with 4 bases of the junction left unmatched. CDR1 and CDR2 (germline): MNHNS, SASEGT. CDR3 length: 15 residues. CDR3 sequence (DNA): TGTGCCAGCAGTGAGCCGGACAGGGGAAACACTGAAGCTTTCTTT. Protein: CASSEPDRGNTEAFF.

The V and J genes are TRBV20-1 and TRBJ1-2; D is unresolved. CDR3 length equals 10 residues. V was trimmed by 6 bases and J by 6 bases, leaving 8 bases between them. Per the germline V gene, CDR1 is DFQATT and CDR2 is SNEGSKA (reference sequence). CDR3 residues: CSATPDGYTF. Written as DNA, the CDR3 is TGCAGTGCCACCCCGGATGGCTACACCTTC.

In this sample, this clone turned up a few times. The chain is built from TRBV25-1 and TRBJ1-4; D remains unclear. The CDR3 length is 14 residues. Trimming pared 5 bases from V and 5 bases from J, leaving 12 bases between. CDR1 is MGHDK and CDR2 is SYGVNS in the germline V gene. DNA of the CDR3: TGTGCCAGCAGTCGCCGGGCCTCCAATGAAAAACTGTTTTTT. The encoded protein is CASSRRASNEKLFF. Filled out from reference TRBV25-1 and TRBJ1-4, the complete variable domain reads EADIYQTPRYLVIGTGKKITLECSQTMGHDKMYWYQQDPGMELHLIHYSYGVNSTEKGDLSSESTVSRIRTEHFPLTLESARPSHTSQYLCASSRRASNEKLFFGSGTQLSVL.

This clone has just one count. The V and J genes are TRBV7-8 and TRBJ2-2; 9 bases are shared with TRBD2. The CDR3 extends over 15 amino acids. After removal of 6 bases from V and 7 bases from J, the junction contained 9 bases not matched to a gene. Germline V gene data show CDR1 as SGHVS and CDR2 as FQNEAQ. The CDR3 region has the DNA TGTGCCAGCAGACCTCCCGGGACTAGCCGCGGGGAGCTGTTTTTT. Amino acid sequence: CASRPPGTSRGELFF. The full variable domain, in which reference TRBV7-8 and TRBJ2-2 provide the parts outside the CDR3, is GAGVSQSPRYKVAKRGQDVALRCDPISGHVSLFWYQQALGQGPEFLTYFQNEAQLDKSGLPSDRFFAERPEGSVSTLKIQRTQQEDSAVYLCASRPPGTSRGELFFGEGSRLTVL.

The rearrangement joins TRBV7-9 to TRBJ1-2; possibly TRBD1 for D (5 bases). The CDR3 runs to 15 residues. The ends were cut back, 5 bases at V and 1 base at J, with 14 bases in the middle. Germline V gene lookup returns CDR1 SEHNR and CDR2 FQNEAQ (reference sequence). The CDR3 spells CASSGSDRINYGYTF. In DNA, the CDR3 is TGTGCCAGCAGCGGGTCCGACAGAATTAACTATGGCTACACCTTC.

V usage is TRBV5-8 and J usage is TRBJ1-4; unclear D gene. The CDR3 totals 15 residues. Trimming took off 0 bases at V and 4 bases at J, with 10 bases between the two ends. Germline CDR1 SGHTS, CDR2 YDEGEE. CDR3 sequence (DNA): TGTGCCAGCAGCTTGGGCCTGGGCCTTAATGAAAAACTGTTTTTT. It is translated as CASSLGLGLNEKLFF.

V gene TRBV5-6 combines with J gene TRBJ2-3; the match to TRBD1 covers 9 bases. The CDR3 is 15 residues long. Unmatched junction bases numbered 4, after V lost 3 bases and J lost 2 bases. Per germline, CDR1 SGHDT and CDR2 YYEEEE. This chain's CDR3 is CASSSGTGHTDTQYF. CDR3 bases: TGTGCCAGCAGCTCCGGGACAGGGCACACAGATACGCAGTATTTT.

The V gene is TRBV7-2, the J gene TRBJ1-2, with TRBD1 matching over 11 bases. The germline CDR1 and CDR2 sequences are SGHTA and FQGNSA. This CDR3 is built from 15 residues. J was trimmed by 5 bases and V by 3 bases; bases with no gene match: 5. The CDR3 sequence is CASSLGQGGWYGYTF. CDR3 nucleotides: TGTGCCAGCAGCTTGGGACAGGGGGGTTGGTATGGCTACACCTTC.

The chain carries TRBV6-5 and TRBJ1-1, with D hard to call. Trimming took off 0 bases at V and 3 bases at J, with 5 bases between the two ends. Germline V gene data show CDR1 as MNHEY and CDR2 as SVGAGI. The CDR3 runs to 13 residues. CDR3 residues: CASSYSKYTEAFF. The DNA for the CDR3 is TGTGCCAGCAGTTACTCGAAATACACTGAAGCTTTCTTT.

The chain uses TRBV29-1 and TRBJ1-2, with 7 nucleotides matching TRBD1. Germline CDR1 is SQVTM and CDR2 is ANQGSEA. CDR3 size: 14 residues. The trim removed 6 bases at V and 5 bases at J, leaving 12 bases unmatched. The CDR3 sequence: CSVQLGGAGYGYTF. CDR3 bases: TGCAGCGTACAACTAGGGGGCGCTGGGTATGGCTACACCTTC.

This clone turned up a few times. The chain carries TRBV7-9 and TRBJ1-2, with D maybe TRBD1 (6 bases). This CDR3 has 13 residues. Germline assignment: CDR1 SEHNR and CDR2 FQNEAQ (reference sequence). Between the trimmed V and J ends, which lost 6 bases and 11 bases, there was a span of 19 bases. The CDR3 protein is CASSLDGGLLYTF. The CDR3 coding sequence is TGTGCCAGCAGTTTGGATGGGGGGCTCCTATACACCTTC.

The V and J genes are TRBV2 and TRBJ1-1; D unresolved. Germline V lookup: CDR1 SNHLY, CDR2 FYNNEI. The CDR3 consists of 14 residues. V was pared by 3 bases and J by 5 bases, with 13 bases between. As DNA, the CDR3 is TGTGCCAGCAGTGACTTAGTTTCGGGGACTGAAGCTTTCTTT. Amino acids: CASSDLVSGTEAFF.

The rearrangement links TRBV10-2 to TRBJ2-7; D tentatively fits TRBD1 or TRBD2 (5 bases each). Germline V CDR1 and CDR2: WSHSY, SAAADI. The CDR3 sequence is 13 residues long. Trimming cost V 5 bases and J 6 bases, with 14 bases left between them. The CDR3 region has the DNA TGCGCCAGCAGTCCGGGACCCCAAGGCGAGCAGTACTTC. Protein sequence: CASSPGPQGEQYF.

This chain uses TRBV7-6 with TRBJ1-6; tentative D call: TRBD1 (6 bases). This CDR3 region has 15 residues. Trimming pared 2 bases from V and 8 bases from J, leaving 13 bases between. Germline values: CDR1 SGHVS, CDR2 FNYEAQ. CDR3 protein: CASSLLGGADSPLHF. In DNA, the CDR3 is TGTGCCAGCAGCTTATTAGGGGGGGCTGATTCACCCCTCCACTTT.

The chain couples TRBV4-2 to TRBJ2-1; 9 bases match TRBD2. Germline CDR1 is LGHNA and CDR2 is YNFKEQ. Trimming took 5 bases from V and 6 from J; bases not matched to a gene: 8. The CDR3 totals 15 residues. The CDR3 nucleotides are TGTGCCAGCAGCGAAAGAACACTAGCGGGCAATGAGCAGTTCTTC. It yields the protein CASSERTLAGNEQFF.

The rearrangement uses TRBV6-1 and TRBJ1-2; D is unclear. CDR1 and CDR2 from the germline V gene are MNHNS and SASEGT. The CDR3 totals 15 residues. Trimming removed 2 bases from V and 0 bases from J, with 10 bases in between. CDR3 residues: CASSESETPNYGYTF. The DNA of the CDR3 is TGTGCCAGCAGTGAATCCGAGACCCCTAACTATGGCTACACCTTC.

The chain is built from TRBV10-3 and TRBJ1-2; the match to TRBD1 covers 7 bases. CDR1 ENHRY and CDR2 SYGVKD come from the germline V gene. This CDR3 region has 15 residues. The trim removed 6 bases at V and 8 bases at J, leaving 15 bases unmatched. For the CDR3, the DNA is TGTGCCATCAGCGACCAACCCGTAACAGGGGAAGGCTACACCTTC. This gives the protein CAISDQPVTGEGYTF.

The chain couples TRBV5-1 to TRBJ2-7, with unresolved D. Germline V gene data show CDR1 as SGHRS and CDR2 as YFSETQ. This CDR3 region has 14 residues. V was cut by 6 bases and J by 1 base, with 14 bases left in between. CDR3 amino acids: CASTVTWLSYEQYF. CDR3 sequence (DNA): TGCGCCAGCACCGTGACCTGGCTGTCCTACGAGCAGTACTTC.

V is TRBV4-1 and J is TRBJ2-7; D gene unclear. The CDR3 length is 15 residues. V was trimmed by 3 bases and J by 0 bases, leaving 12 bases between them. Germline CDR1 is MGHRA and CDR2 is YSYEKL. The CDR3 coding sequence is TGCGCCAGCAGCCAGCTCACTCATACCTCCTACGAGCAGTACTTC. Protein product: CASSQLTHTSYEQYF.

This chain connects TRBV9 to TRBJ2-3; tentatively, D is TRBD1 or TRBD2 (7 bases each). Germline lookup yields CDR1 SGDLS and CDR2 YYNGEE. The ends were cut back, 5 bases at V and 4 bases at J, with 11 bases in the middle. The length of the CDR3 is 13 residues. CDR3 coding DNA: TGTGCCAGCAGGGGAGGGGGCCCAGATACGCAGTATTTT. Protein sequence: CASRGGGPDTQYF.

This chain joins TRBV11-2 and TRBJ2-7, with a possible D match to TRBD1 (5 bases). Per the germline V gene, CDR1 is SGHAT and CDR2 is FQNNGV. The CDR3 sequence is 15 residues long. V gave up 0 bases and J gave up 0 bases, with 9 bases separating them. The DNA of the CDR3 is TGTGCCAGCAGCTTAGAAGGGGCCGCCTCCTACGAGCAGTACTTC. Amino acids: CASSLEGAASYEQYF.

This clone came up a few times. The CDR3 DNA follows: TGCGCCAGCAGCTTGGGCGCGGGGGGAGACGAGCAGTACTTC. It is translated as CASSLGAGGDEQYF. The chain employs TRBV5-1 and TRBJ2-7; 8 bases agree with TRBD2. CDR3 length equals 14 residues. CDR1 and CDR2 (germline): SGHRS, YFSETQ. J gave up 5 bases and V 0 bases, and 4 bases lay outside the gene matches. Together with reference TRBV5-1 and TRBJ2-7, the CDR3 gives the full variable domain: KAGVTQTPRYLIKTRGQQVTLSCSPISGHRSVSWYQQTPGQGLQFLFEYFSETQRNKGNFPGRFSGRQFSNSRSEMNVSTLELGDSALYLCASSLGAGGDEQYFGPGTRLTVT.

The V call is TRBV5-1, the J call TRBJ1-3; D is perhaps TRBD1 (6 bases). The germline CDR1 and CDR2 sequences are SGHRS and YFSETQ. Trimming cost V 4 bases and J 4 bases, with 12 bases left between them. The CDR3 runs to 14 residues. CDR3 sequence: CASSPGGAGNTIYF. Here the CDR3 DNA reads TGCGCCAGCAGCCCCGGGGGCGCGGGAAACACCATATATTTT.

The chain uses TRBV5-6 and TRBJ2-3, with TRBD2 matching over 11 bases. The CDR3 sequence is 17 residues long. V lost 3 bases, J lost 5 bases, and 11 bases stayed unmatched. Germline CDR1 and CDR2: SGHDT and YYEEEE. The DNA of the CDR3 is TGTGCCAGCAGCTGGATAGCGGGGGGGACGAATATAGATACGCAGTATTTT. This translates into CASSWIAGGTNIDTQYF.